This entry describes one T cell receptor beta chain. What it recognizes is unknown. Other DNA sequences in this sample translate to the same CDR3. The sample is drawn from a study of cytomegalovirus exposure and HLA in healthy donors. The wider study: Of all 380 or so donors who were genotyped, 80% to 85% belonged to the Caucasian-associated ancestry cluster.

Amplification used 60 Vbeta primers and 13 Jbeta primers. Sequencing used immunoSEQ multiplex PCR; TCRdb keeps in-frame clones, though not all of them. The table records under 250,000 clones, 70% to 80% of them present only once. Study results and limitations: Reports showed the classifier diagnosing cytomegalovirus status with high specificity and sensitivity. TCR beta chain V- and J-gene trimming was linked, in a later analysis, to a missense variant in DCLRE1C.

Germline CDR1 is SGHRS and CDR2 is YFSETQ. V was pared by 0 bases and J by 0 bases, with 11 bases between. This CDR3 comprises 16 residues. The clonotype comes from a woman between 25 and 40 years old in good health and CMV-seronegative. Sequencing used PBMCs. The chain carries TRBV5-1 and TRBJ2-3; the D gene is possibly TRBD2 (6 bases). The CDR3 region has the DNA TGCGCCAGCAGCTTGGGATTAGCGGCTAGCACAGATACGCAGTATTTT. Its translation: CASSLGLAASTDTQYF.